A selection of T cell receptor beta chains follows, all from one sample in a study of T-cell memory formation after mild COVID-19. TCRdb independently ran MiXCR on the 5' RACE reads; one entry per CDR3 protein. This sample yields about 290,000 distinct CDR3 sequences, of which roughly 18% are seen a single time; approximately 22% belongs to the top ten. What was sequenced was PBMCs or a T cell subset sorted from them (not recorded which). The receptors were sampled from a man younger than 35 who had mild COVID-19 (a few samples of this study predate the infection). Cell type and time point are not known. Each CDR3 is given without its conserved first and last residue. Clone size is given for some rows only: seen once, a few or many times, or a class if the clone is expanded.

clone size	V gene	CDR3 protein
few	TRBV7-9	ASSSGDRQNQPQH
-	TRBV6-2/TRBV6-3	ATQGVRNTEAF
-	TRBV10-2	ASRTSGGSSYNEQF
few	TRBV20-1	SAISSGTYNEQF
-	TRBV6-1	ASSDTGQPYNEQF
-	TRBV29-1	SATGTGGEQY
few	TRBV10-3	AINPTGNPTDTQY
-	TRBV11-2	ASSARGETQY
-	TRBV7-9	ASSPRGRGGQDEQF
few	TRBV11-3	ASSSRPGGNLVTEAF
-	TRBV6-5	ASSYSPPAGPLH
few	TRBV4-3	ASSQDWGEGETQY
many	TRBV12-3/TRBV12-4	ASSSSAGEADTQY
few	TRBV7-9	ASSLGKDEQF
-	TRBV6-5	ASSWGGGGYEQF
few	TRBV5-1	ASSPTRSNTGELF
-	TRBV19	ASSLPSGGLTGELF
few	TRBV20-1	SARDRRLGETEAF